This TCR beta chain derives from a study of molecular identifiers for immune sequencing clone quantification. TCRdb used MiXCR to reprocess the PCR reads, holding one entry per CDR3 protein. The sample includes some 320,000 distinct CDR3 sequences, roughly 23% seen only once; the top ten take about 0.81%. V gave up 3 bases and J gave up 7 bases; unmatched junction bases: 12. This CDR3 region has 16 residues. There are many counts of this clonotype. Its specificity is not known. General study results and limits: Beyond 20 RNA copies, clones held over 98% of effector molecules, compared with under 1% in naive cells.

The TCR originated in a human donor in good health. Some libraries in this study had Jurkat cell RNA spiked in. V gene TRBV23-1 combines with J gene TRBJ2-7; 10 bases are shared with TRBD1. TRBV23-1 is marked as an open reading frame, function uncertain. Sequencing was carried out using naive CD8+ T cells from blood, with Jurkat cell RNA spiked in. Specified subset: FACS-sorted CD8+CD4-CCR7+CD45RA+ naive T cells. The CDR3 DNA sequence: TGCGCCAGCAGTCAGAAGACAGGGGGCGATTCTTCGGAGCAGTACTTC. Translated: CASSQKTGGDSSEQYF.